Listed below are T cell receptor beta chains from one sample, sequenced in a study of PD-L1 blockade in urothelial cancer. Method: immunoSEQ multiplex PCR; TCRdb's copy keeps in-frame clones and lacks some. The data show about 80,000 clones, about nine tenths seen once. Here the sequenced sample was PBMCs, taken around atezolizumab (anti-PD-L1) treatment. Receptors were obtained from a woman in her 70s with urothelial cancer. CDR3s include the opening cysteine and the closing phenylalanine or tryptophan. Fields, in order: J gene, D gene, clone size, V gene, CDR3 DNA, CDR3 protein. The D gene is left open where the match is weak. Clone size is given for some rows only: seen once, a few or many times, or a class if the clone is expanded.

j_call: TRBJ2-7
d_call: TRBD1
clone_size: -
v_call: TRBV7-8
cdr3_nt: TGTGCCAGCAGCTTACGCAGGGGGCCCGGCTACGAGCAGTACTTC
cdr3_aa: CASSLRRGPGYEQYF

j_call: TRBJ2-3
d_call: TRBD1
clone_size: -
v_call: TRBV4-2
cdr3_nt: TGTGCCAGCAGCCAAGAGTTACAGGGGGCAGATACGCAGTATTTT
cdr3_aa: CASSQELQGADTQYF

j_call: TRBJ2-7
d_call: TRBD2
clone_size: -
v_call: TRBV9
cdr3_nt: TGTGCCAGCAGCGTAGCCCCGGGACTAGCGGGAGGACCCCCCTACGAGCAGTACTTC
cdr3_aa: CASSVAPGLAGGPPYEQYF

j_call: TRBJ1-2
d_call: -
clone_size: -
v_call: TRBV9
cdr3_nt: TGTGCCAGCAGCCCCTTTTGGGCGGGGAGTTATGGCTACACCTTC
cdr3_aa: CASSPFWAGSYGYTF

j_call: TRBJ1-2
d_call: TRBD1
clone_size: -
v_call: TRBV5-6
cdr3_nt: TGTGCCAGCAGCTTGGGGTGGACAGGAGGTTCGTATGGCTACACCTTC
cdr3_aa: CASSLGWTGGSYGYTF

j_call: TRBJ2-7
d_call: -
clone_size: -
v_call: TRBV7-2
cdr3_nt: TGTGCCAGCAGCTTAGGGGGCCAGCAGTACTTC
cdr3_aa: CASSLGGQQYF

j_call: TRBJ2-3
d_call: -
clone_size: -
v_call: TRBV5-4
cdr3_nt: TGTGCCAGCAGCTCATATACTAAGCCGGATACGCAGTATTTT
cdr3_aa: CASSSYTKPDTQYF

j_call: TRBJ1-4
d_call: -
clone_size: -
v_call: TRBV2
cdr3_nt: TGTGCCAGCAGTGATGATGGGGGAGGTAATGAAAAACTGTTTTTT
cdr3_aa: CASSDDGGGNEKLFF

j_call: TRBJ2-5
d_call: -
clone_size: few
v_call: TRBV9
cdr3_nt: TGTGCCAGCAGCGTAAACGGGGTCTTAGGAGAGACCCAGTACTTC
cdr3_aa: CASSVNGVLGETQYF

j_call: TRBJ2-1
d_call: -
clone_size: once
v_call: TRBV29-1
cdr3_nt: TGCAGCGCCCTGGGGGCGGGAGCCTACAATGAGCAGTTCTTC
cdr3_aa: CSALGAGAYNEQFF

j_call: TRBJ2-7
d_call: -
clone_size: -
v_call: TRBV5-4
cdr3_nt: TGTGCCAGCTACAACCCTAAACAGGGTCCCTACGAGCAGTACTTC
cdr3_aa: CASYNPKQGPYEQYF

j_call: TRBJ2-5
d_call: -
clone_size: medium-sized
v_call: TRBV29-1
cdr3_nt: TGCAGCGTTGAGAGACAAGAGACCCAGTACTTC
cdr3_aa: CSVERQETQYF

j_call: TRBJ1-4
d_call: TRBD1
clone_size: -
v_call: TRBV7-2
cdr3_nt: TGTGCCAGCAGCTTAGCCCGGGACAGGGGGGGAAAACTGTTTTTT
cdr3_aa: CASSLARDRGGKLFF

j_call: TRBJ1-2
d_call: -
clone_size: -
v_call: TRBV27
cdr3_nt: TGTGCCAGCAGACAATCAGGGCCTAACTATGGCTACACCTTC
cdr3_aa: CASRQSGPNYGYTF

j_call: TRBJ2-7
d_call: -
clone_size: once
v_call: TRBV6-1
cdr3_nt: TGTGCCAGCGGCTGGGCAGGAGGACCCTACGAGCAGTACTTC
cdr3_aa: CASGWAGGPYEQYF

j_call: TRBJ2-3
d_call: TRBD2
clone_size: once
v_call: TRBV18
cdr3_nt: TGTGCCAGCTCACCAGGGACTAGCGGCACAGATACGCAGTATTTT
cdr3_aa: CASSPGTSGTDTQYF

j_call: TRBJ2-7
d_call: -
clone_size: once
v_call: TRBV6-6
cdr3_nt: TGTGCCAGCAGTTACTCGAAACAGACCTACTCCTACGAGCAGTACTTC
cdr3_aa: CASSYSKQTYSYEQYF

j_call: TRBJ1-4
d_call: -
clone_size: -
v_call: TRBV7-9
cdr3_nt: TGTGCCAGCAGCTCCCGACATGGTGAAAAACTGTTTTTT
cdr3_aa: CASSSRHGEKLFF

j_call: TRBJ2-5
d_call: -
clone_size: -
v_call: TRBV18
cdr3_nt: TGTGCCAGCTCACCAACGGAGGGGTGGAAGACCCAGTACTTC
cdr3_aa: CASSPTEGWKTQYF

j_call: TRBJ2-2
d_call: TRBD1
clone_size: -
v_call: TRBV5-1
cdr3_nt: TGCGCCAGCAGCCCTGGGACAGGAACCGGGGAGCTGTTTTTT
cdr3_aa: CASSPGTGTGELFF

j_call: TRBJ2-5
d_call: TRBD2
clone_size: -
v_call: TRBV2
cdr3_nt: TGTGCCAGCAGTGGTACTAGCGGGAGGAAGACCCAGTACTTC
cdr3_aa: CASSGTSGRKTQYF

j_call: TRBJ1-4
d_call: -
clone_size: -
v_call: TRBV2
cdr3_nt: TGTGCCAGCAGTGAAGGGACACGCCGTAATGAAAAACTGTTTTTT
cdr3_aa: CASSEGTRRNEKLFF

j_call: TRBJ2-1
d_call: -
clone_size: -
v_call: TRBV30
cdr3_nt: TGTGCCTGGAGTGTACTCGGAACTGGGAGCTCCTACAATGAGCAGTTCTTC
cdr3_aa: CAWSVLGTGSSYNEQFF

j_call: TRBJ1-1
d_call: -
clone_size: -
v_call: TRBV25-1
cdr3_nt: TGTGCCAGCAGTCCTGGGGCAGGGGCCCTGAACACTGAAGCTTTCTTT
cdr3_aa: CASSPGAGALNTEAFF

j_call: TRBJ1-1
d_call: TRBD1
clone_size: -
v_call: TRBV5-1
cdr3_nt: TGCGCCAGCAGCTCCCAGGGGACAGGAGAGAACACTGAAGCTTTCTTT
cdr3_aa: CASSSQGTGENTEAFF

j_call: TRBJ2-1
d_call: TRBD1
clone_size: -
v_call: TRBV9
cdr3_nt: TGTGCCAGCAGCGCGGGACAGGGGATCCACAATGAGCAGTTCTTC
cdr3_aa: CASSAGQGIHNEQFF

j_call: TRBJ2-1
d_call: -
clone_size: -
v_call: TRBV29-1
cdr3_nt: TGCAGCGGCGGGTATGTAGGGAAAGAGCAGTTCTTC
cdr3_aa: CSGGYVGKEQFF

j_call: TRBJ2-5
d_call: TRBD2
clone_size: -
v_call: TRBV28
cdr3_nt: TGTGCCAGCAGTTTAAGCGGGAATACGGAGACCCAGTACTTC
cdr3_aa: CASSLSGNTETQYF

j_call: TRBJ2-5
d_call: -
clone_size: -
v_call: TRBV6-1
cdr3_nt: TGTGCCAGCACCCTACGGTTGGAGACCCAGTACTTC
cdr3_aa: CASTLRLETQYF

j_call: TRBJ2-7
d_call: TRBD1
clone_size: -
v_call: TRBV10-2
cdr3_nt: TGCGCCAGCAGGGGGGGACAGGGCGGCTACGAGCAGTACTTC
cdr3_aa: CASRGGQGGYEQYF

j_call: TRBJ1-1
d_call: -
clone_size: -
v_call: TRBV11-2
cdr3_nt: TGTGCCAGCAGCTTCGGGGACACTGAAGCTTTCTTT
cdr3_aa: CASSFGDTEAFF

j_call: TRBJ1-2
d_call: -
clone_size: few
v_call: TRBV25-1
cdr3_nt: TGTGCCAGCAGTGAAATCGGGGACTATGGCTACACCTTC
cdr3_aa: CASSEIGDYGYTF

j_call: TRBJ1-5
d_call: TRBD1
clone_size: few
v_call: TRBV19
cdr3_nt: TGTGCCAGCAGCTTACAGGGGTTCAATCAGCCCCAGCATTTT
cdr3_aa: CASSLQGFNQPQHF

j_call: TRBJ2-1
d_call: TRBD2
clone_size: -
v_call: TRBV5-4
cdr3_nt: TGTGCCAGCAGCTTGGGAGCGGGGGACAATGAGCAGTTCTTC
cdr3_aa: CASSLGAGDNEQFF

j_call: TRBJ2-5
d_call: -
clone_size: -
v_call: TRBV11-2
cdr3_nt: TGTGCCAGCAGCTCACAAGAGACCCAGTACTTC
cdr3_aa: CASSSQETQYF